The T cell receptor (beta chain) described here comes from a study of cytomegalovirus exposure and HLA in healthy donors. As for the study in general: The platform used for the roughly 110 validation repertoires matched that of the roughly 670 first-cohort repertoires, a later analysis reported.

Notes on this clone: Antigen unknown.

Germline V gene sequence: CDR1 MNHNS, CDR2 SASEGT. The V segment lost 5 bases and the J segment 6 bases; nucleotides outside the gene matches: 10. The CDR3 loop spans 15 amino acids. Notes on the study in general: There were around 160 TCR beta chains listed as cytomegalovirus-associated. In a later analysis, first-cohort TCR clusters were found to tend to co-occur in the 120 or so validation repertoires.

Some clones are missing from TCRdb's copy, which holds only in-frame ones; the method was immunoSEQ multiplex PCR. The sample lists under 50,000 clones, approximately 95% seen once, with roughly 7.1% in the top ten. The sequenced material came from PBMCs. The rearrangement uses TRBV6-1 and TRBJ2-7; 10 bases align to TRBD1. The receptor was isolated from a woman under 30 in good health and CMV-seropositive. The CDR3 DNA is TGTGCCAGCAGTCAGGAGATGGGACAGGGGTTCGAGCAGTACTTC. Translation gives CASSQEMGQGFEQYF.